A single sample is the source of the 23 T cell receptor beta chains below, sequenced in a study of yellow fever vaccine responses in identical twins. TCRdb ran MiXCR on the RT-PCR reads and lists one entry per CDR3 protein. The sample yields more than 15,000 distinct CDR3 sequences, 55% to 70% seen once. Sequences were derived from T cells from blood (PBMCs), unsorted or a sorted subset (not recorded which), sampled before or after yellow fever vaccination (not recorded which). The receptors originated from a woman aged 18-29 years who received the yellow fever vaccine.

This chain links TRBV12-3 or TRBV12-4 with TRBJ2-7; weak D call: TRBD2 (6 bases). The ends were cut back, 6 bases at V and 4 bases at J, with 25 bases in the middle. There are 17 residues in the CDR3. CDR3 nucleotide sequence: TGTGCCAGCAGCCCAAGGAGACTAGGGGCCAGGAAATACGAGCAGTACTTC. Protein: CASSPRRLGARKYEQYF.

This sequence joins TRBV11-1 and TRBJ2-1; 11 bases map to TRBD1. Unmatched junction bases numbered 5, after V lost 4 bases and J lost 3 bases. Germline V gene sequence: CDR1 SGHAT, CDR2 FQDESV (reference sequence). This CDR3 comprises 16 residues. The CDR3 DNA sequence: TGTGCCAGCAGCTCCGGACAGGGGGCGAACTACAATGAGCAGTTCTTC. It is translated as CASSSGQGANYNEQFF.

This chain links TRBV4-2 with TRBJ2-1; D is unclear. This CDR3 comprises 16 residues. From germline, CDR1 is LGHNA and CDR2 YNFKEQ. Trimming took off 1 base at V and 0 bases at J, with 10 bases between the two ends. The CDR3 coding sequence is TGTGCCAGCAGCCAAGGGGGTGCCAGCTCCTACAATGAGCAGTTCTTC. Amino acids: CASSQGGASSYNEQFF.

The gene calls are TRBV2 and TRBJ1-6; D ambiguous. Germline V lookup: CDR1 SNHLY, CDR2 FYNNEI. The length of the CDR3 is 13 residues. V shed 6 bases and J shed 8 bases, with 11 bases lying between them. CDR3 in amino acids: CASSLNGDSPLHF. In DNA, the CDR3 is TGTGCCAGCAGCTTAAATGGAGATTCACCCCTCCACTTT.

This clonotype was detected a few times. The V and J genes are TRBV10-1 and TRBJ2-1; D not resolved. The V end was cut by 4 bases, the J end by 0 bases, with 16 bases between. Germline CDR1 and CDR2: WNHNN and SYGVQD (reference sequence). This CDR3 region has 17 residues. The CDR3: CASSAARARSSYNEQFF. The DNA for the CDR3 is TGCGCCAGCAGTGCGGCCCGCGCGCGAAGCTCCTACAATGAGCAGTTCTTC.

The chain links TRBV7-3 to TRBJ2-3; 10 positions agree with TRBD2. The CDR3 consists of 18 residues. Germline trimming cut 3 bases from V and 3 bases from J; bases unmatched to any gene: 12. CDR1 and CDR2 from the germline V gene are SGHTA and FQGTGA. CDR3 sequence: CASSFPPRSGRATDTQYF. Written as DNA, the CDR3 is TGTGCCAGCAGCTTTCCGCCTCGGAGCGGGAGGGCAACAGATACGCAGTATTTT.

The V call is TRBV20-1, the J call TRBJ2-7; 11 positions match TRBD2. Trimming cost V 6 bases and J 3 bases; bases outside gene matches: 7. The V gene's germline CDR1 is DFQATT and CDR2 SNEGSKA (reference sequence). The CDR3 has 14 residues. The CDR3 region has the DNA TGCAGTGCCACCCGGGGACTAGCGGACTACGAGCAGTACTTC. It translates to CSATRGLADYEQYF.

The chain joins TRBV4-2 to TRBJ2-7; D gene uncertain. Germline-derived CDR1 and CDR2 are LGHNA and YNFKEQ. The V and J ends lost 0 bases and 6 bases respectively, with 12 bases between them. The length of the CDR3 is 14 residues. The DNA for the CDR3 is TGTGCCAGCAGCCAAGAGGGGTTTCTCTCCGAGCAGTACTTC. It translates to CASSQEGFLSEQYF.

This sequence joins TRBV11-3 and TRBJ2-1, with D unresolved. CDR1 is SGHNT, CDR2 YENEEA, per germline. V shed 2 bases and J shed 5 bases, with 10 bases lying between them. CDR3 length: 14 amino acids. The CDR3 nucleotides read TGTGCCAGCAGCTTATCCCTCAATGACAATGAGCAGTTCTTC. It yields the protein CASSLSLNDNEQFF.

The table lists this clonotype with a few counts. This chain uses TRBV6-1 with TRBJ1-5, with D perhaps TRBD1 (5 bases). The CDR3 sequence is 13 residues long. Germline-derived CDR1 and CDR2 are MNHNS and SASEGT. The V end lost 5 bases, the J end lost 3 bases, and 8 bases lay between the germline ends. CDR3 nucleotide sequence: TGTGCCAGCAGTCGGACAAACAATCAGCCCCAGCATTTT. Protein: CASSRTNNQPQHF.

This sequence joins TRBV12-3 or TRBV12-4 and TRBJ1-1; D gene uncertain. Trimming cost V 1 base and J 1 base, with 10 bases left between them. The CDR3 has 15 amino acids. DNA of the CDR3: TGTGCCAGCAGTTTAGGGTACGGAACGAACACTGAAGCTTTCTTT. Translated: CASSLGYGTNTEAFF.

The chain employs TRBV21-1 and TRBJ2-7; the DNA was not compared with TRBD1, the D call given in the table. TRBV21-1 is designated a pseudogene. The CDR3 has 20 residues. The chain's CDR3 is CASSSRAGTGGAGGLPEQYF. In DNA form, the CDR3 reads TGTGCCAGCAGCAGCCGAGCCGGGACAGGGGGCGCGGGAGGGCTTCCCGAGCAGTACTTC.

CDR3 coding DNA: TGTGCCAGCAGCCAGTCTAGCGGGTCTTTCTCCTACAATGAGCAGTTCTTC. This gives the protein CASSQSSGSFSYNEQFF. This chain links TRBV3-1 with TRBJ2-1; TRBD2 agrees at 8 bases. The germline gives CDR1 LGHDT, CDR2 YNNKEL (reference sequence). CDR3 size: 17 residues. Trimming cost V 3 bases and J 0 bases; bases outside gene matches: 7.

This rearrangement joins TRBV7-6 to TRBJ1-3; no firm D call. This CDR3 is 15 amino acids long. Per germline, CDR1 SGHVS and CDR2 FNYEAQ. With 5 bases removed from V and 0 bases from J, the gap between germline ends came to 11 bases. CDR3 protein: CASSPGPGSGNTIYF. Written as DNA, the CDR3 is TGTGCCAGCAGCCCCGGCCCAGGCTCTGGAAACACCATATATTTT.

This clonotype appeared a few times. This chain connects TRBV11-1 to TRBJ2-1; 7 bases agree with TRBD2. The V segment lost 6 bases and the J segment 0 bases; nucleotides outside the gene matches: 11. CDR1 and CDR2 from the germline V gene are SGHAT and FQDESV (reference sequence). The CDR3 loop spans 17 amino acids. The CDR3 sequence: CASSPRLAESSYNEQFF. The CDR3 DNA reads TGTGCCAGCAGTCCCCGGCTAGCGGAGAGCTCCTACAATGAGCAGTTCTTC.

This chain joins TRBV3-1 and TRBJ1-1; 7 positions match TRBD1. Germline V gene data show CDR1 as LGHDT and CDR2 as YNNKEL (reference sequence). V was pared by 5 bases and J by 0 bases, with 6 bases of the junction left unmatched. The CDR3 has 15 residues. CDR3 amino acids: CASSVKGAMNTEAFF. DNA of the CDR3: TGTGCCAGCAGCGTAAAGGGGGCTATGAACACTGAAGCTTTCTTT.

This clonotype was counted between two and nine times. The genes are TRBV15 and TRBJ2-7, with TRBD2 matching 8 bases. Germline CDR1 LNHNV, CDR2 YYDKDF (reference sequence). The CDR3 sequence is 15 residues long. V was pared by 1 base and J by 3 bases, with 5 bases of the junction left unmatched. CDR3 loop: CATSRGSSGSYEQYF. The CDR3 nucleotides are TGTGCCACCAGCAGAGGTTCGAGCGGGAGCTACGAGCAGTACTTC.

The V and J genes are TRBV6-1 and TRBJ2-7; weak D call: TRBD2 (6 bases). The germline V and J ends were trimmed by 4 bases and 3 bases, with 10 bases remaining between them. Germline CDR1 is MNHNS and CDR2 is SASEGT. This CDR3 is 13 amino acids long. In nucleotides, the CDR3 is TGTGCCAGCAGTGCCAGGGACTTCTACGAGCAGTACTTC. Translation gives CASSARDFYEQYF.

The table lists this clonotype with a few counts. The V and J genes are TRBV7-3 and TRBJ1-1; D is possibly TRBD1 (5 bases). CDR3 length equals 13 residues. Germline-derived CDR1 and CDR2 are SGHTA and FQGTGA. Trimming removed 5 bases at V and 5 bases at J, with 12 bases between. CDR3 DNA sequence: TGTGCCAGCAGCCCCGGGGCGGGTACTGAAGCTTTCTTT. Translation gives CASSPGAGTEAFF.

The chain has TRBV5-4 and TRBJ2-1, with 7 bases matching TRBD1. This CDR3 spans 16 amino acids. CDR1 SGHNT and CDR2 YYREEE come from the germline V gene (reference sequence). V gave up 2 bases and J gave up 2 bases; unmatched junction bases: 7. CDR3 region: CASSFFGQAPYNEQFF. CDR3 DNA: TGTGCCAGCAGCTTTTTCGGACAGGCTCCCTACAATGAGCAGTTCTTC.

In DNA form, the CDR3 reads TGCAGTGCTAGGTCCCTAGCGGGATACGAGCAGTACTTC. Its protein is CSARSLAGYEQYF. V and J are TRBV20-1 and TRBJ2-7; 9 bases are a match to TRBD2. Germline lookup yields CDR1 DFQATT and CDR2 SNEGSKA (reference sequence). The junction had 4 bases not matched to a gene; V was cut back by 3 bases and J by 4 bases. CDR3 length equals 13 residues.

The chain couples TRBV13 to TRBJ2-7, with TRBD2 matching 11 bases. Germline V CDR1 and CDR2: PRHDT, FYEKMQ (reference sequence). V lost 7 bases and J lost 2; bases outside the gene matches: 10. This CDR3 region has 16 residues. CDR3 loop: CASTIGLAGATYEQYF. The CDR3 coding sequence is TGTGCCAGCACCATAGGACTAGCGGGCGCTACCTACGAGCAGTACTTC.

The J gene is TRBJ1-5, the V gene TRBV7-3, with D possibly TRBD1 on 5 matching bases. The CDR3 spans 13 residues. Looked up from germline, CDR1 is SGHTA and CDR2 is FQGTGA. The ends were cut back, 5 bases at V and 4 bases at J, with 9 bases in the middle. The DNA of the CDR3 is TGTGCCAGCAGCGAAGGGGTGAATCAGCCCCAGCATTTT. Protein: CASSEGVNQPQHF.